Listed below are T cell receptor beta chains from one sample, sequenced in a study of shared clonotypes between healthy human individuals. The assay was immunoSEQ multiplex PCR, and TCRdb's table has in-frame clones only and misses some. The sample has about 2 million clones, 90% to 95% seen once; the top ten hold 0.13%. Material: naive CD4+ T cells sorted from blood. Every receptor here comes from a man between 18 and 29 years old in good health. Each CDR3 is given with its conserved first and last residue. D genes are given only for firm matches. Size values are once, few and many counts, or a class for expanded clones, and some rows have none.

clone_size: .; j_call: TRBJ1-3; d_call: .; v_call: TRBV19; cdr3_nt: TGTGCCAGTAGATCCGGGACGGGAACCTCTGGAAACACCATATATTTT; cdr3_aa: CASRSGTGTSGNTIYF
clone_size: .; j_call: TRBJ1-1; d_call: .; v_call: TRBV5-8; cdr3_nt: TGTGCCAGCGGGGGGGAGAACACTGAAGCTTTCTTT; cdr3_aa: CASGGENTEAFF
clone_size: .; j_call: TRBJ2-5; d_call: TRBD2; v_call: TRBV2; cdr3_nt: TGTGCCAGCAACCCCCGGAGCGGGGGGGCCGGGGAGACCCAGTACTTC; cdr3_aa: CASNPRSGGAGETQYF
clone_size: .; j_call: TRBJ1-5; d_call: .; v_call: TRBV6-5; cdr3_nt: TGTGCCAGCAGTAGGACAGCTAGCAATCAGCCCCAGCATTTT; cdr3_aa: CASSRTASNQPQHF
clone_size: .; j_call: TRBJ1-4; d_call: TRBD1; v_call: TRBV19; cdr3_nt: TGTGCCAGTAAGGACAGGGGGGTGACTAATGAAAAACTGTTTTTT; cdr3_aa: CASKDRGVTNEKLFF
clone_size: once; j_call: TRBJ2-7; d_call: .; v_call: TRBV27; cdr3_nt: TGTGCCAGCAGGCACCGGACGGTAACCTACGAGCAGTACTTC; cdr3_aa: CASRHRTVTYEQYF
clone_size: .; j_call: TRBJ2-1; d_call: .; v_call: TRBV9; cdr3_nt: TGTGCCAGCAGCGTAGCCCGAGATGAGCAGTTCTTC; cdr3_aa: CASSVARDEQFF
clone_size: .; j_call: TRBJ2-3; d_call: .; v_call: TRBV30; cdr3_nt: TGTGCCTGGCCTCAACCTCGAGGCTCACCTAGCACAGATACGCAGTATTTT; cdr3_aa: CAWPQPRGSPSTDTQYF
clone_size: .; j_call: TRBJ1-1; d_call: TRBD1; v_call: TRBV5-1; cdr3_nt: TGCGCCAGCAGCTTGCTAGGGGGCACGAACACTGAAGCTTTCTTT; cdr3_aa: CASSLLGGTNTEAFF
clone_size: .; j_call: TRBJ1-1; d_call: .; v_call: TRBV19; cdr3_nt: TGTGCCAGTAGTATGGGGGTCGGAGCTGTCCCTGAAGCTTTCTTT; cdr3_aa: CASSMGVGAVPEAFF
clone_size: .; j_call: TRBJ2-2; d_call: TRBD1; v_call: TRBV30; cdr3_nt: TGTGCCTTGGGACAGGGGGCCGGGGAGCTGTTTTTT; cdr3_aa: CALGQGAGELFF
clone_size: .; j_call: TRBJ2-7; d_call: .; v_call: TRBV5-1; cdr3_nt: TGCGCCAGCAGCTTAGAGCACAGGGTAGGCTCCTACGAGCAGTACTTC; cdr3_aa: CASSLEHRVGSYEQYF
clone_size: .; j_call: TRBJ2-7; d_call: TRBD1; v_call: TRBV11-2; cdr3_nt: TGTGCCAGCAGCCGAGACAGGGGATCCTACGAGCAGTACTTC; cdr3_aa: CASSRDRGSYEQYF
clone_size: .; j_call: TRBJ2-1; d_call: .; v_call: TRBV28; cdr3_nt: TGTGCCAGCAGTAGGCAGGGGACCTACAATGAGCAGTTCTTC; cdr3_aa: CASSRQGTYNEQFF
clone_size: .; j_call: TRBJ2-5; d_call: TRBD2; v_call: TRBV7-6; cdr3_nt: TGTGCCAGCAGCCCCTGGGGGGGTCCCCAAGAGACCCAGTACTTC; cdr3_aa: CASSPWGGPQETQYF
clone_size: .; j_call: TRBJ2-1; d_call: .; v_call: TRBV9; cdr3_nt: TGTGCCAGCAGCGCCCGGAGCTCCTACAATGAGCAGTTCTTC; cdr3_aa: CASSARSSYNEQFF
clone_size: once; j_call: TRBJ1-1; d_call: .; v_call: TRBV11-2; cdr3_nt: TGTGCCAGCAGCTTTTACACCTCCACTGAAGCTTTCTTT; cdr3_aa: CASSFYTSTEAFF
clone_size: .; j_call: TRBJ2-1; d_call: TRBD2; v_call: TRBV18; cdr3_nt: TGTGCCAGCTCACCACCGAATTCACACAGCGGGGGGCCACGGAATGAGCAGTTCTTC; cdr3_aa: CASSPPNSHSGGPRNEQFF
clone_size: .; j_call: TRBJ1-3; d_call: .; v_call: TRBV28; cdr3_nt: TGTGCCAGCAGTTCCTACAGGACAATCTCTGGAAACACCATATATTTT; cdr3_aa: CASSSYRTISGNTIYF
clone_size: .; j_call: TRBJ2-7; d_call: .; v_call: TRBV30; cdr3_nt: TGTGCCTGGAGGTTCCAGGGTAGCTCCTACGAGCAGTACTTC; cdr3_aa: CAWRFQGSSYEQYF
clone_size: .; j_call: TRBJ2-4; d_call: .; v_call: TRBV12-5; cdr3_nt: TGTGCTAGTGGTTTGCAGGAAAACATTCAGTACTTC; cdr3_aa: CASGLQENIQYF
clone_size: once; j_call: TRBJ2-7; d_call: TRBD2; v_call: TRBV6-5; cdr3_nt: TGTGCCAGCAGTCTCGAGACTAGCTTCTCCTACGAGCAGTACTTC; cdr3_aa: CASSLETSFSYEQYF
clone_size: once; j_call: TRBJ1-1; d_call: .; v_call: TRBV30; cdr3_nt: TGTGCCTGGAGTGTGATCGAGAACACTGAAGCTTTCTTT; cdr3_aa: CAWSVIENTEAFF
clone_size: few; j_call: TRBJ2-3; d_call: TRBD1; v_call: TRBV25-1; cdr3_nt: TGTGCCAGCGAACGGACAGGGGGCACAGATACGCAGTATTTT; cdr3_aa: CASERTGGTDTQYF
clone_size: .; j_call: TRBJ2-2; d_call: .; v_call: TRBV2; cdr3_nt: TGTGCCAGCACACAGGGGAGGTTGAACACCGGGGAGCTGTTTTTT; cdr3_aa: CASTQGRLNTGELFF
clone_size: once; j_call: TRBJ1-2; d_call: TRBD1; v_call: TRBV28; cdr3_nt: TGTGCCAGCAGTTTAACAGGGGGCAGGCGGTATGGCTACACCTTC; cdr3_aa: CASSLTGGRRYGYTF
clone_size: .; j_call: TRBJ1-5; d_call: .; v_call: TRBV11-2; cdr3_nt: TGTGCCAGCAGCTTAGATACGGGGGGCAATCAGCCCCAGCATTTT; cdr3_aa: CASSLDTGGNQPQHF
clone_size: .; j_call: TRBJ1-2; d_call: .; v_call: TRBV7-2; cdr3_nt: TGTGCCAGCAGCTTAAGCCTACCCCCTGGCTACACCTTC; cdr3_aa: CASSLSLPPGYTF
clone_size: .; j_call: TRBJ2-1; d_call: TRBD2; v_call: TRBV9; cdr3_nt: TGTGCCAGCAGCGTAGAACTAGCGGGTTATGAGCAGTTCTTC; cdr3_aa: CASSVELAGYEQFF
clone_size: .; j_call: TRBJ1-4; d_call: .; v_call: TRBV18; cdr3_nt: TGTGCCAGCGCCGGGGCTTTAACTAATGAAAAACTGTTTTTT; cdr3_aa: CASAGALTNEKLFF
clone_size: .; j_call: TRBJ1-6; d_call: TRBD1; v_call: TRBV5-1; cdr3_nt: TGCGCCAGCAGCTTGGATATTGACAGGGCACCAAGCTCCTATAATTCACCCCTCCACTTT; cdr3_aa: CASSLDIDRAPSSYNSPLHF
clone_size: .; j_call: TRBJ2-7; d_call: TRBD2; v_call: TRBV5-1; cdr3_nt: TGCGCCAGCAGCTTGGCCGGGGGGAACTACGAGCAGTACTTC; cdr3_aa: CASSLAGGNYEQYF
clone_size: .; j_call: TRBJ1-5; d_call: TRBD1; v_call: TRBV28; cdr3_nt: TGTGCCAGCAGTGGAACCGAGACAGGGCCGAGTCAGCCCCAGCATTTT; cdr3_aa: CASSGTETGPSQPQHF
clone_size: .; j_call: TRBJ2-5; d_call: .; v_call: TRBV7-8; cdr3_nt: TGTGCCAGCAGCCGCACAATGGGGGGAGCGCAAGAGACCCAGTACTTC; cdr3_aa: CASSRTMGGAQETQYF
clone_size: .; j_call: TRBJ1-2; d_call: TRBD1; v_call: TRBV27; cdr3_nt: TGTGCCAGCAGTCCGGCCCGGACAGGGACAAACTATGGCTACACCTTC; cdr3_aa: CASSPARTGTNYGYTF
clone_size: .; j_call: TRBJ2-5; d_call: TRBD2; v_call: TRBV7-2; cdr3_nt: TGTGCCAGCAGCTGGGGCGTGGCTAGCGGGAGGGGGACCCAAGAGACCCAGTACTTC; cdr3_aa: CASSWGVASGRGTQETQYF
clone_size: .; j_call: TRBJ1-5; d_call: TRBD1; v_call: TRBV7-9; cdr3_nt: TGTGCCAGCAGCTTAGTAGCAGGGGGGAGCAATCAGCCCCAGCATTTT; cdr3_aa: CASSLVAGGSNQPQHF
clone_size: once; j_call: TRBJ1-6; d_call: .; v_call: TRBV2; cdr3_nt: TGTGCCAGCAGTGAACGGGGGAACAGACGAACCTATAATTCACCCCTCCACTTT; cdr3_aa: CASSERGNRRTYNSPLHF
clone_size: .; j_call: TRBJ1-6; d_call: TRBD1; v_call: TRBV2; cdr3_nt: TGTGCCAGCAGCCCTGAACAGGGGGGCAATTCACCCCTCCACTTT; cdr3_aa: CASSPEQGGNSPLHF
clone_size: .; j_call: TRBJ2-1; d_call: TRBD1; v_call: TRBV12-5; cdr3_nt: TGTGCTAGTGGTTTGGTCCTCGACAGGGGGGGTGATGAGCAGTTCTTC; cdr3_aa: CASGLVLDRGGDEQFF
clone_size: .; j_call: TRBJ2-2; d_call: .; v_call: TRBV4-2; cdr3_nt: TGTGCCAGCAGCCAAGTTCCTCCTAGCGAGCGAACCGGGGAGCTGTTTTTT; cdr3_aa: CASSQVPPSERTGELFF
clone_size: .; j_call: TRBJ2-7; d_call: .; v_call: TRBV6-6; cdr3_nt: TGTGCCAGCAGAGGGACCCCTGTCTACGAGCAGTACTTC; cdr3_aa: CASRGTPVYEQYF
clone_size: .; j_call: TRBJ1-6; d_call: .; v_call: TRBV6-5; cdr3_nt: TGTGCCAGCAGTTACGGGGGGTTGCATTCACCCCTCCACTTT; cdr3_aa: CASSYGGLHSPLHF
clone_size: .; j_call: TRBJ1-1; d_call: .; v_call: TRBV5-1; cdr3_nt: TGCGCCAGCAAGGTTACGGGGAACACTGAAGCTTTCTTT; cdr3_aa: CASKVTGNTEAFF
clone_size: .; j_call: TRBJ1-2; d_call: .; v_call: TRBV28; cdr3_nt: TGTGCCAGCAGTTTACAGGGTTTTGGCTACACCTTC; cdr3_aa: CASSLQGFGYTF
clone_size: .; j_call: TRBJ2-5; d_call: .; v_call: TRBV10-1; cdr3_nt: TGCGCCAGCAGGTTACCTGGTGGGGAGACCCAGTACTTC; cdr3_aa: CASRLPGGETQYF